The 24 T cell receptor beta chains below come from one sample, sequenced in a study of blood T cell repertoires in COVID-19. Data came from immunoSEQ multiplex PCR; TCRdb stores just in-frame clones and leaves some out. The sample records roughly 120,000 clones, approximately 80% being singletons. Specimen: peripheral blood. Receptor source: a man in his fifties or sixties with acute or convalescent COVID-19.

The chain carries TRBV5-6 and TRBJ2-7, with TRBD1 matching over 8 bases. The CDR3 loop spans 15 amino acids. From germline, CDR1 is SGHDT and CDR2 YYEEEE. Trimming cost V 6 bases and J 2 bases; bases outside gene matches: 10. CDR3 coding DNA: TGTGCCAGCACCAGGGGGCAGGGCAACCCCTACGAGCAGTACTTC. Translating gives CASTRGQGNPYEQYF.

The chain joins TRBV13 to TRBJ2-7, with 9 nucleotides matching TRBD1. J was trimmed by 5 bases and V by 4 bases; bases with no gene match: 9. CDR1 is PRHDT and CDR2 is FYEKMQ in the germline V gene (reference sequence). The CDR3 sequence is 15 residues long. The CDR3 nucleotides read TGTGCCAGCAGCTCAAGGGACAGGGCTTACGACGAGCAGTACTTC. Protein sequence: CASSSRDRAYDEQYF.

The CDR3 bases are TGTGCCAGCAGCTTAGACTGGAGGACAGGAACTGAAGCTTTCTTT. Amino acid sequence: CASSLDWRTGTEAFF. This chain uses TRBV7-2 with TRBJ1-1, with TRBD1 matching over 7 bases. The CDR3 is 15 amino acids. Germline V gives CDR1 SGHTA, CDR2 FQGNSA. The junction had 7 bases not matched to a gene; V was cut back by 1 base and J by 5 bases.

This sequence joins TRBV5-5 and TRBJ2-1, with 9 positions matching TRBD1. From germline, CDR1 is SGHKS and CDR2 YYEKEE (reference sequence). Trimming at V came to 6 bases and at J to 6 bases, leaving 10 bases not matched to a gene. This CDR3 spans 15 amino acids. CDR3 sequence reads: CASIRDGDRVNEQFF. Written as DNA, the CDR3 is TGTGCCAGCATTAGGGATGGGGACAGGGTCAATGAGCAGTTCTTC.

The chain recombines TRBV19 with TRBJ1-6, with TRBD1 matching 8 bases. This CDR3 contains 14 residues. Germline V CDR1 and CDR2: LNHDA, SQIVND (reference sequence). V lost 4 bases and J lost 8; bases outside the gene matches: 4. CDR3 region: CASSTQGGDSPLHF. The CDR3 DNA sequence: TGTGCCAGTAGTACACAGGGGGGCGATTCACCCCTCCACTTT.

The rearrangement links TRBV18 to TRBJ1-3, with 11 bases fitting TRBD1. The germline V gene encodes CDR1 KGHSH and CDR2 LQKENI. The length of the CDR3 is 15 residues. The V gene end was trimmed by 6 bases and the J gene end by 2 bases; junction bases not matched to a gene: 3. The CDR3 DNA reads TGTGCCAGCTCTCGGGACAGGGGGACTGGAAACACCATATATTTT. This sequence encodes CASSRDRGTGNTIYF.

The chain joins TRBV5-1 to TRBJ1-2; D might be TRBD1 (6 bases). V lost 0 bases and J 5 bases, leaving 11 bases between the germline ends. Germline V lookup: CDR1 SGHRS, CDR2 YFSETQ. CDR3 size: 14 residues. DNA for the CDR3: TGCGCCAGCAGCTTGGGTCCAGGGGTATATGGCTACACCTTC. It encodes CASSLGPGVYGYTF.

The chain combines TRBV5-6 with TRBJ1-2; 12 bases map to TRBD1. Losses at the gene ends were 4 bases for V and 10 bases for J; bases not matched to a gene: 5. Germline CDR1 SGHDT, CDR2 YYEEEE. This CDR3 is 13 amino acids long. DNA of the CDR3: TGTGCCAGCAGCCCCGGGACAGGGGGCACCTACACCTTC. Protein sequence: CASSPGTGGTYTF.

The J gene is TRBJ2-3, the V gene TRBV5-4; D unresolved. The germline gives CDR1 SGHNT, CDR2 YYREEE (reference sequence). V was shortened by 2 bases and J by 3 bases, with 13 bases between the two germline ends. The CDR3 runs 15 residues. CDR3 DNA sequence: TGTGCCAGCAGCTTTCTCCCTAGACTTACAGATACGCAGTATTTT. It specifies CASSFLPRLTDTQYF.

The CDR3 protein is CASSYSRGTEAFF. In nucleotides, the CDR3 is TGTGCCAGCAGTTACTCTAGAGGCACTGAAGCTTTCTTT. The rearrangement links TRBV6-5 to TRBJ1-1, with D unresolved. The V end lost 0 bases, the J end lost 4 bases, and 6 bases lay between the germline ends. Germline loops: CDR1 MNHEY, CDR2 SVGAGI. The CDR3 contains 13 residues.

The chain combines TRBV7-8 with TRBJ1-4; D might be TRBD1 (5 bases). The CDR3 has 15 amino acids. The ends were cut back, 1 base at V and 6 bases at J, with 12 bases in the middle. Germline V lookup: CDR1 SGHVS, CDR2 FQNEAQ. The CDR3 DNA reads TGTGCCAGCAGCTTAGGGGGCAGGGCAGATGAAAAACTGTTTTTT. Translated: CASSLGGRADEKLFF. Looking up the rest from reference TRBV7-8 and TRBJ1-4 gives the full variable domain: GAGVSQSPRYKVAKRGQDVALRCDPISGHVSLFWYQQALGQGPEFLTYFQNEAQLDKSGLPSDRFFAERPEGSVSTLKIQRTQQEDSAVYLCASSLGGRADEKLFFGSGTQLSVL.

The chain joins TRBV12-5 to TRBJ1-3; the D gene is possibly TRBD1 (5 bases). The CDR3 consists of 17 residues. Germline CDR1 and CDR2: LGHNT and FRNRAP. V was clipped by 6 bases and J by 0 bases, with 18 bases between them. CDR3 amino acids: CASGSRGGVSSGNTIYF. The CDR3, as DNA: TGTGCTAGTGGCTCCCGGGGAGGGGTAAGCTCTGGAAACACCATATATTTT.

The rearrangement uses TRBV7-8 and TRBJ2-5; 9 bases match TRBD1. CDR1 and CDR2 (germline): SGHVS, FQNEAQ. This CDR3 contains 15 residues. Losses at the gene ends were 0 bases for V and 1 base for J; bases not matched to a gene: 0. CDR3 nucleotide sequence: TGTGCCAGCAGCTTAGCGACAGGGGGCCAAGAGACCCAGTACTTC. This sequence encodes CASSLATGGQETQYF.

This clone was found a few times. The chain is built from TRBV19 and TRBJ1-4; 8 bases fit TRBD1. V was pared by 4 bases and J by 5 bases, with 9 bases of the junction left unmatched. This CDR3 has 16 residues. Germline CDR1 and CDR2: LNHDA and SQIVND (reference sequence). The CDR3 reads CASSNDRGVVNEKLFF. CDR3 nucleotides: TGTGCCAGTAGTAATGACAGGGGAGTCGTGAATGAAAAACTGTTTTTT. Filled out from reference TRBV19 and TRBJ1-4, the complete variable domain reads DGGITQSPKYLFRKEGQNVTLSCEQNLNHDAMYWYRQDPGQGLRLIYYSQIVNDFQKGDIAEGYSVSREKKESFPLTVTSAQKNPTAFYLCASSNDRGVVNEKLFFGSGTQLSVL.

The rearrangement joins TRBV9 to TRBJ1-5; 7 positions agree with TRBD1. V trimming: 0 bases; J trimming: 7 bases; junction bases outside the gene matches: 7. This CDR3 has 15 amino acids. From germline, CDR1 is SGDLS and CDR2 YYNGEE. The CDR3 region has the DNA TGTGCCAGCAGCGTAGGAGGGGGCCTGCGGCAGCCCCAGCATTTT. Translating gives CASSVGGGLRQPQHF. The complete variable domain, with remaining parts taken from reference TRBV9 and TRBJ1-5, reads DSGVTQTPKHLITATGQRVTLRCSPRSGDLSVYWYQQSLDQGLQFLIQYYNGEERAKGNILERFSAQQFPDLHSELNLSSLELGDSALYFCASSVGGGLRQPQHFGDGTRLSIL.

The rearrangement uses TRBV3-1 (or the pseudogene TRBV3-2) and TRBJ1-4; 8 bases fit TRBD1. The CDR3 is 15 amino acids. Per the germline V gene, CDR1 is LGHDT and CDR2 is YNNKEL (reference sequence). V shed 2 bases, J shed 7 bases, and the junction held 6 bases outside the gene matches. The CDR3 DNA is TGTGCCAGCAGCCAAATTAGAGACAGGGGTGAAAAACTGTTTTTT. Translating gives CASSQIRDRGEKLFF.

CDR3 loop: CASSLAPFSNAEAFF. Here the CDR3 DNA reads TGTGCCAGCAGCTTGGCCCCTTTCAGTAACGCTGAAGCTTTCTTT. The rearrangement links TRBV5-4 to TRBJ1-1; D gene uncertain. Between the trimmed V and J ends, which lost 0 bases and 6 bases, there was a span of 15 bases. The germline CDR1 and CDR2 sequences are SGHNT and YYREEE (reference sequence). This CDR3 is built from 15 residues.

V gene TRBV7-9 combines with J gene TRBJ1-1; TRBD1 aligns across 10 bases. Trimming took 5 bases from V and 3 from J; bases not matched to a gene: 6. The CDR3 spans 15 residues. Germline lookup yields CDR1 SEHNR and CDR2 FQNEAQ (reference sequence). CDR3 amino acids: CASSKPDRGHTEAFF. In DNA form, the CDR3 reads TGTGCCAGCAGCAAGCCAGACAGGGGGCACACTGAAGCTTTCTTT. Drawing the rest from reference TRBV7-9 and TRBJ1-1, the complete variable domain is DTGVSQNPRHKITKRGQNVTFRCDPISEHNRLYWYRQTLGQGPEFLTYFQNEAQLEKSRLLSDRFSAERPKGSFSTLEIQRTEQGDSAMYLCASSKPDRGHTEAFFGQGTRLTVV.

V and J are TRBV25-1 and TRBJ2-1; 14 nucleotides align to TRBD2. Per germline, CDR1 MGHDK and CDR2 SYGVNS. V lost 1 base to trimming and J lost 9 bases; unmatched junction nucleotides: 2. The CDR3 consists of 15 residues. CDR3 protein: CASSEFGTSGSEQFF. The CDR3 DNA reads as TGTGCCAGCAGTGAATTTGGGACTAGCGGGAGTGAGCAGTTCTTC.

This chain connects TRBV5-8 to TRBJ2-1, with 7 bases lining up with TRBD2. This CDR3 region has 13 residues. Germline CDR1 SGHTS, CDR2 YDEGEE. Trimming at V came to 7 bases and at J to 1 base, leaving 2 bases not matched to a gene. In nucleotides, the CDR3 is TGTGCCAGCCTGCGGGGGTCCTACAATGAGCAGTTCTTC. Amino acid sequence: CASLRGSYNEQFF.

Concerning this clone: One end of the junction fails to match germline, which may point to a read error. V and J are TRBV7-7 and TRBJ2-5, with TRBD2 as a possible D gene (6 bases). The CDR3 covers 16 residues. Germline values: CDR1 SSHAT, CDR2 FNYEAQ (reference sequence). The CDR3 sequence is CASSLRAAGPQETQYF. The CDR3 nucleotides are TGTGCTAGCAGCTTAAGGGCGGCGGGACCCCAAGAGACCCAGTACTTC.

The chain couples TRBV7-3 to TRBJ2-1; TRBD2 aligns across 12 bases. Per germline, CDR1 SGHTA and CDR2 FQGTGA. J lost 6 bases, V lost 0 bases, and 15 bases had no gene match. This CDR3 region has 20 residues. CDR3 in amino acids: CASSLTAPGASGRAANEQFF. Written as DNA, the CDR3 is TGTGCCAGCAGCTTAACGGCGCCCGGGGCTAGCGGGAGGGCCGCCAATGAGCAGTTCTTC. The full variable domain, with the rest looked up from reference TRBV7-3 and TRBJ2-1, is GAGVSQTPSNKVTEKGKYVELRCDPISGHTALYWYRQSLGQGPEFLIYFQGTGAADDSGLPNDRFFAVRPEGSVSTLKIQRTERGDSAVYLCASSLTAPGASGRAANEQFFGPGTRLTVL.

The chain carries TRBV15 and TRBJ1-6; D unresolved. The V end was cut by 1 base, the J end by 8 bases, with 21 bases between. In germline, CDR1 is LNHNV, CDR2 YYDKDF (reference sequence). There are 18 residues in the CDR3. CDR3 coding DNA: TGTGCCACCAGCAGAGGGGGAGGAAAGTTAGCGGTGGATTCACCCCTCCACTTT. Residues: CATSRGGGKLAVDSPLHF.

The chain uses TRBV25-1 and TRBJ2-2; 7 positions match TRBD2. The CDR3 extends over 15 amino acids. With V trimmed by 6 bases and J by 7 bases, 11 bases remained unmatched. CDR1 and CDR2 from the germline V gene are MGHDK and SYGVNS. CDR3 DNA sequence: TGTGCCAGCAGGGGTGAGGGGAGGGCCGTCGGGGAGCTGTTTTTT. Its protein is CASRGEGRAVGELFF.